The entry that follows covers one T cell receptor (beta chain) sequence. What it binds is unknown. Then a second PCR, running roughly 7 to 11 cycles, was carried out with a sample-barcoded 5' primer and a J-beta primer mix. TCRdb used MiXCR to reprocess the 5' RACE reads, holding one entry per CDR3 protein. Altogether 660,000 or so distinct CDR3 sequences are present, under 70% being singletons, with the ten largest covering 30% to 40%. The sample originates from a study of blood T cells in healthy people across ages. CDR3 size: 15 residues. The V segment lost 3 bases and the J segment 3 bases; nucleotides outside the gene matches: 8. CDR1 is SQVTM and CDR2 is ANQGSEA in the germline V gene. Findings and caveats of the study: Comparison with aged donors showed that long-lived donors had more naive CD4+ cells and higher diversity. CMV status of donors was unknown, possibly confounding expanded clonotype changes. Older age went with lower TCR beta diversity per million T cells, in a roughly linear way. It was found that TCR beta diversity correlated strongly with the percentage of naive T cells.

J is TRBJ2-1 and V is TRBV29-1; 7 bases match TRBD2. The source material was blood. The receptor was derived from a man between 60 and 75 years old in good health. The CDR3 DNA is TGCAGCGTTGATAAGAGCGGGGCCTACTACAATGAGCAGTTCTTC. It is translated as CSVDKSGAYYNEQFF.